The 15 T cell receptor beta chains listed next were all sequenced from one sample in a study of type 1 regulatory T cells. TCRdb passed the reads through MiXCR, listing each CDR3 protein once. This repertoire shows more than 60,000 distinct CDR3 sequences, around 49% found once; its top ten account for more than 2%. These receptors lack a known antigen. Sequenced sample: cultured non-Tr1 T cells, either the whole culture or a sorted T cell fraction (not recorded which). The receptors stem from a human donor in good health.

A few counts support this clonotype. This sequence joins TRBV2 and TRBJ2-7, with TRBD1 identical over 9 bases. This CDR3 is built from 16 residues. J lost 3 bases, V lost 4 bases, and 10 bases had no gene match. Germline V gene sequence: CDR1 SNHLY, CDR2 FYNNEI. CDR3 residues: CASSGPPGQGHYEQYF. CDR3 in DNA: TGTGCCAGCAGTGGGCCCCCGGGACAGGGACACTACGAGCAGTACTTC.

V gene TRBV19 combines with J gene TRBJ2-2; 7 positions agree with TRBD1. This CDR3 spans 17 amino acids. V shed 8 bases, J shed 0 bases, and the junction held 12 bases outside the gene matches. CDR1 and CDR2 from the germline V gene are LNHDA and SQIVND (reference sequence). The CDR3 bases are TGTGCCAGTTCCCCCGGACAGGCCTCCGCGAACACCGGGGAGCTGTTTTTT. Residues: CASSPGQASANTGELFF.

V gene TRBV6-2 or TRBV6-3 combines with J gene TRBJ2-7; D is uncertain. V was cut by 2 bases and J by 12 bases, with 11 bases left in between. The CDR3 contains 11 residues. Germline CDR1 is MNHEY and CDR2 is SVGEGT. The CDR3: CASSYLDTWYF. The CDR3 nucleotides read TGTGCCAGCAGTTACCTTGACACCTGGTACTTC.

This clonotype was detected a few times. The rearrangement uses TRBV7-2 and TRBJ2-5; 8 bases line up with TRBD2. Unmatched junction bases numbered 6, after V lost 2 bases and J lost 7 bases. CDR1 and CDR2 from the germline V gene are SGHTA and FQGNSA. This CDR3 spans 14 amino acids. DNA of the CDR3: TGTGCCAGCAGCTTATCGCGGGCGGGAGGGACCCAGTACTTC. Its protein is CASSLSRAGGTQYF.

This clonotype was found many times. The chain joins TRBV7-2 to TRBJ2-1; D is perhaps TRBD2 (5 bases). V lost 5 bases to trimming and J lost 0 bases, with 20 bases between them. The germline gives CDR1 SGHTA, CDR2 FQGNSA. The CDR3 runs to 18 residues. In DNA, the CDR3 is TGTGCCAGCAGCCAAGCCCCGTGGCTAGCTAACTCCTACAATGAGCAGTTCTTC. The encoded protein is CASSQAPWLANSYNEQFF. The entire variable domain, with the rest obtained from reference TRBV7-2 and TRBJ2-1, is as follows: GAGVSQSPSNKVTEKGKDVELRCDPISGHTALYWYRQSLGQGLEFLIYFQGNSAPDKSGLPSDRFSAERTGGSVSTLTIQRTQQEDSAVYLCASSQAPWLANSYNEQFFGPGTRLTVL.

This chain connects TRBV5-6 to TRBJ2-1; maybe TRBD1 (7 bases). This CDR3 has 15 residues. V was trimmed by 4 bases and J by 0 bases, leaving 11 bases between them. Germline-derived CDR1 and CDR2 are SGHDT and YYEEEE. The CDR3 sequence is CASSQEGASYNEQFF. CDR3 bases: TGTGCCAGCAGCCAGGAGGGGGCCTCCTACAATGAGCAGTTCTTC. The full variable domain, in which reference TRBV5-6 and TRBJ2-1 provide the parts outside the CDR3, is DAGVTQSPTHLIKTRGQQVTLRCSPKSGHDTVSWYQQALGQGPQFIFQYYEEEERQRGNFPDRFSGHQFPNYSSELNVNALLLGDSALYLCASSQEGASYNEQFFGPGTRLTVL.

This clonotype was picked up a small number of times. V usage is TRBV5-1 and J usage is TRBJ2-3; D not certain. The CDR3 has 16 residues. V was trimmed by 0 bases and J by 3 bases, leaving 14 bases between them. CDR1 and CDR2 from the germline V gene are SGHRS and YFSETQ. CDR3 in amino acids: CASSLVTGDVTDTQYF. The DNA of the CDR3 is TGCGCCAGCAGCTTGGTTACGGGCGACGTTACAGATACGCAGTATTTT.

The chain carries TRBV3-1 and TRBJ2-3; 8 nucleotides align to TRBD2. Germline CDR1 LGHDT, CDR2 YNNKEL (reference sequence). The CDR3 extends over 16 amino acids. The V segment lost 6 bases and the J segment 4 bases; nucleotides outside the gene matches: 12. CDR3 nucleotide sequence: TGTGCCAGCAGTTCAGGGACTAGGTGGGCCCCAGATACGCAGTATTTT. It is translated as CASSSGTRWAPDTQYF.

Details on this clonotype: A read error is possible here, since a much larger clone lies one base away. The chain combines TRBV7-2 with TRBJ2-3; 7 bases map to TRBD1. Trimming removed 7 bases from V and 4 bases from J; junction bases left unmatched: 5. This CDR3 has 13 residues. The V gene's germline CDR1 is SGHTA and CDR2 FQGNSA. CDR3 region: CASKPDRADTQYF. As DNA, the CDR3 is TGTGCCAGCAAACCCGACAGGGCAGATACGCAGTATTTT.

V gene TRBV7-2 combines with J gene TRBJ2-1; D remains unclear. The CDR3 spans 13 residues. The germline gives CDR1 SGHTA, CDR2 FQGNSA. V was cut by 4 bases and J by 7 bases, with 11 bases left in between. CDR3 loop: CASSSRRGNEQFF. The CDR3 DNA reads TGTGCCAGCAGCTCCCGACGAGGTAATGAGCAGTTCTTC.

This chain connects TRBV12-3 or TRBV12-4 to TRBJ2-2; TRBD1 aligns across 8 bases. V shed 5 bases, J shed 0 bases, and the junction held 2 bases outside the gene matches. The CDR3 contains 15 residues. In DNA, the CDR3 is TGTGCCAGCAGTCCGGACAGGGCGAACACCGGGGAGCTGTTTTTT. Protein: CASSPDRANTGELFF.

The rearrangement joins TRBV3-1 to TRBJ2-3; a weak D match, TRBD1 (7 bases). V dropped 3 bases and J dropped 7 bases, with 17 bases sitting between them. The CDR3 runs 15 residues. Looked up from germline, CDR1 is LGHDT and CDR2 is YNNKEL (reference sequence). CDR3 bases: TGTGCCAGCAGCCACCAGGAGGGGGCTTCGAATACGCAGTATTTT. This gives the protein CASSHQEGASNTQYF.

The CDR3 sequence is CASSEADGTGGTFF. The CDR3 DNA reads as TGTGCCAGCAGTGAAGCGGACGGGACCGGAGGAACTTTCTTT. The chain joins TRBV6-1 to TRBJ1-1; tentative D call: TRBD1 (5 bases). V lost 0 bases and J 12 bases, leaving 17 bases between the germline ends. This CDR3 spans 14 amino acids. Germline lookup yields CDR1 MNHNS and CDR2 SASEGT.

The chain has TRBV7-9 and TRBJ1-1, with unresolved D. CDR3 length equals 14 residues. Trimming removed 5 bases at V and 6 bases at J, with 16 bases between. Germline V gene sequence: CDR1 SEHNR, CDR2 FQNEAQ (reference sequence). The CDR3 bases are TGTGCCAGCAGCAGCCCGGTCGTTAGCGCTGAAGCTTTCTTT. Its protein is CASSSPVVSAEAFF.

The rearrangement uses TRBV29-1 and TRBJ1-1; 7 bases map to TRBD1. V shed 7 bases, J shed 0 bases, and the junction held 11 bases outside the gene matches. The CDR3 runs to 15 residues. Per the germline V gene, CDR1 is SQVTM and CDR2 is ANQGSEA. This chain's CDR3 is CSAASTGHLNTEAFF. The DNA of the CDR3 is TGCAGCGCAGCCTCGACAGGGCACTTGAACACTGAAGCTTTCTTT.